This paragraph reports one T cell receptor (beta chain). The data derive from a study of blood T cell repertoires in COVID-19. Trimming cost V 5 bases and J 8 bases; bases outside gene matches: 8. Germline lookup yields CDR1 SGDLS and CDR2 YYNGEE. This CDR3 is 14 amino acids long. Only in-frame clones appear in the TCRdb table, and some are missing; sequencing was by immunoSEQ multiplex PCR. Altogether about 150,000 clones are present, around four fifths being singletons, with the ten largest covering 7.5% to 10%. The specimen was peripheral blood. The sequence came from a woman older than 75 with COVID-19, enrolled during active disease. The chain is built from TRBV9 and TRBJ2-1, with 9 bases identical to TRBD1. CDR3 residues: CASRRTGESDEQFF. Here the CDR3 DNA reads TGTGCCAGCAGAAGGACAGGGGAATCAGATGAGCAGTTCTTC.